The T cell receptor beta chain under discussion was sequenced for a study of a mutant IDH1 vaccine in newly diagnosed glioma. Study at large: Vaccination started 4-6 weeks after radiotherapy alone, or with temozolomide cycles. Those enrolled had earlier been treated with radiotherapy, temozolomide, or both, mostly both. Study conclusions and caveats: Pseudoprogression apparently lacked any relation to changes in top peripheral T cell clonotypes.

Repertoires were generated with immunoSEQ multiplex PCR, while TCRdb's copy carries only in-frame clones and drops some. The sample records tens of thousands of clones, about 75% being singletons. Noted time point: week 47, end of study. Vaccination used 300 ug of mutant IDH1 20-mer peptide per dose, with topical imiquimod. The donors' diagnosis was new WHO grade 3 or 4 astrocytoma that was IDH1-mutant and ATRX-lost. The CDR3 spans 15 residues. V shed 3 bases and J 0 bases; nucleotides not matched to a gene: 4. Germline V gene sequence: CDR1 MNHEY, CDR2 SMNVEV (reference sequence). In its sample, this clone ranks as medium-sized (0.01 to 0.1%). Antigen: not known.

The starting material was PBMCs, obtained from a glioma patient whose treatment included an IDH1 peptide vaccine. The rearrangement joins TRBV27 to TRBJ2-7; 8 nucleotides match TRBD1. This clonotype was sampled from a man in his forties with glioma. DNA of the CDR3: TGTGCCAGCAGTTTTTCAGGGGGCGGCTCCTACGAGCAGTACTTC. Translation: CASSFSGGGSYEQYF.